Below, 2 T cell receptor beta chains from the same sample are listed, as sequenced in a study of Tregs in tolerant kidney transplant recipients. The repertoire was sequenced with immunoSEQ multiplex PCR; TCRdb's copy has only in-frame clones and lacks some. This table has some 240,000 clones, 80% to 85% appearing once. Sequencing was done on a sample of CD4+ T cells from blood. These receptors were taken from a human donor in good health.

The chain carries TRBV6-5 and TRBJ1-2; D remains ambiguous. Trimming cost V 7 bases and J 4 bases, with 19 bases left between them. The V gene's germline CDR1 is MNHEY and CDR2 SVGAGI. This CDR3 comprises 15 residues. CDR3 sequence reads: CASTPRIHTPYGYTF. CDR3 sequence (DNA): TGTGCCAGCACCCCTAGGATCCATACCCCCTATGGCTACACCTTC.

The V and J genes are TRBV9 and TRBJ2-3, with 13 bases matching TRBD2. The CDR3 loop spans 18 amino acids. Per the germline V gene, CDR1 is SGDLS and CDR2 is YYNGEE. After removal of 2 bases from V and 5 bases from J, the junction contained 11 bases not matched to a gene. This CDR3 reads CASSVSGRTSGRIDTQYF. As DNA, the CDR3 is TGTGCCAGCAGCGTTTCTGGTCGGACTAGCGGGAGAATAGATACGCAGTATTTT.